This T cell receptor (beta chain) originates from a study of T cell clusters in autoimmune cytopenias (dated 2019 in TCRdb). A note on the overall study: TRB sequencing reached a median depth of about 52,000 reads per sample and yielded a median of 2,350 distinct TRB clonotypes per sample. Controls were roughly 25 age-matched healthy donors for primary cytopenia and 14 age-matched CLL patients for secondary cytopenia. The goal of the study was to determine whether autoimmune cytopenia patients have a disease-specific immune repertoire signature that could serve as a blood-based biomarker. TRB and IGH repertoires from peripheral blood were sequenced in autoimmune cytopenia patients at active disease and during treatment follow-up, with healthy, CLL and autoimmune hepatitis controls included alongside.

Measured from the cysteine to the phenylalanine, the CDR3 is 15 residues long. No DNA appears here. Sequences MNHEY (CDR1) and SVGAGI (CDR2) are obtained from the germline V gene. What the research found in general, with its limitations: Shifts in the TRB repertoire, including less even repertoires in secondary cytopenia and CLL, were mostly a reflection of lymphoma bias and not of autoimmunity. Healthy donors showed approximately 3.2-fold more exclusive TRB clusters than active autoimmune hepatitis patients, consistent with an autoimmunity-wide signature. The T cell clusters were defined only in silico, and the functional role of the clusters was left to be validated experimentally. The cluster-lack signature was not observed for secondary cytopenia versus CLL, as the signature was apparently masked by the dominant lymphoma-associated repertoire. A lack of physiological T cell clusters in primary autoimmune cytopenia patients was suggested by GLIPH, as 51 clusters were found to be exclusive to healthy donors versus about 16 exclusive to patients.

To amplify TRB rearrangements, a touch-down multiplex PCR protocol was run with the TRB-A and TRB-B primer pools combined in a single tube. Illumina adapters and sample indices were added to the amplicons through two consecutive PCR reactions performed with Phusion HS II polymerase. The amplicons were gel-purified using the NucleoSpin Gel and PCR Clean-up kit, after which quantification was performed by Qubit and quality was checked on an Agilent 2100 Bioanalyzer. Sequencing of the libraries was done on an Illumina MiSeq with paired-end, single-indexed, 600-cycle runs. Concerning the study's data processing: MiXCR version 2.1.12, together with the default MiXCR reference library, was used to align and assemble the TRB reads. A clone was defined by each unique CDR3 nucleotide sequence, and the analysis included only productive sequences with two or more reads. Alpha-parameterized diversity profiles (alpha 0 to 5), including the Shannon (alpha 1) and Simpson (alpha 2) indices, were computed with an R script to assess repertoire diversity. Combinatorial TRB VJ usage was computed with the tcR package and compared between cohorts by principal component analysis with ade4. Using GLIPH, TCRbeta CDR3s were clustered on pairs of cohorts matched for age and read depth, and a Wilcoxon test was used to compare cluster frequencies. The reads were reprocessed in TCRdb, with one entry per CDR3 protein sequence and no accompanying DNA. None of the V and J calls come from the authors' own analysis; TCRdb made them. The sample's table covers 1,500 to 2,000 distinct CDR3 sequences. Of the sample, roughly 18% falls within the top ten clones.

TRB amplification used around 250 ng of peripheral blood genomic DNA, tens of thousands of genome equivalents, per sample. The roughly 15 chronic lymphocytic leukemia controls were untreated and were free of autoimmune cytopenia, with mean and median ages of around 65 and 60 years recorded and four to six of the controls being female. With no count recorded, this clonotype is classed as large (0.1 to 1%) from frequency. Its target antigen remains unknown. This sample also appeared in a second study, on T cell repertoires in aging, cancer and after chemotherapy. As the second publication notes: Six donor age groups were covered, ranging from 30 or younger up to 70 or older, and each group contained at least three individuals. In the hematological group, the paired samples taken before and after chemotherapy came from chronic lymphocytic leukemia patients who were treated with regimens based on fludarabine or bendamustine. Roughly 8.8 million TCR reads were contained in the full dataset. Compared with age-matched healthy donors, untreated patients with hematological or solid cancers had significantly lower TCR diversity and higher clonality in blood. In healthy donors, the decline in TCR diversity with age was mainly due to loss of richness, whereas in cancer patients loss of evenness also played a role. An increase in median generation probability over the chemotherapy interval was observed in both cancer cohorts, suggesting that the repertoire was reconstituted through rebound thymic output. It was noted by the authors that conclusions about immunological memory after chemotherapy cannot be drawn from the repertoire data. Lymphoid organ infiltration was present in hematological cancer patients, and this infiltration may itself impair thymic emigration or peripheral T cell expansion. Peripheral blood TCR beta repertoires from healthy donors and cancer patients were profiled to examine immunoaging and T cell reconstitution after chemotherapy. A cohort of about 220 cancer patients (around 94 with hematological and approximately 120 with solid cancers) was assembled, and 95 to 100 healthy donors were included as a reference group. TRB sequences were processed with MiXCR versions 2.12 and 3.0.5. Shannon diversity, evenness, clonality (one minus evenness), and alpha-parameterized diversity profiles from alpha 0 to 5 were included as repertoire metrics. The IGoR algorithm was used to calculate generation probabilities of clones in the paired pre- and post-chemotherapy samples.

Sequenced: peripheral blood. The chain was built from TRBV6-5 and TRBJ2-5; TCRdb outputs TRBD1, but without DNA this stays unchecked. This TCR was sampled from a human donor with chronic lymphocytic leukemia. The CDR3 protein is CASTPTGQLQETQYF.